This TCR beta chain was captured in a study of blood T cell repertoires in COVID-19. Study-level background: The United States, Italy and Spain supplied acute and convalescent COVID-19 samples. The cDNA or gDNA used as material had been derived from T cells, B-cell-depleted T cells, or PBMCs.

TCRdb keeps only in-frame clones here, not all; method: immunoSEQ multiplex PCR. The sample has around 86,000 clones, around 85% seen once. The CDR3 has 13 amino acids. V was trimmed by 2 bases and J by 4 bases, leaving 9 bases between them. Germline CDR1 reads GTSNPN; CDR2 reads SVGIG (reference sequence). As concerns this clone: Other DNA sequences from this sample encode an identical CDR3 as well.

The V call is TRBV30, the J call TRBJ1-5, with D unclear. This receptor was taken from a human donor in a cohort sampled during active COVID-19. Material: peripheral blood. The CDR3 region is CAWSTRENQPQHF. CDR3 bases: TGTGCCTGGAGTACGCGCGAAAATCAGCCCCAGCATTTT.